Below, 8 T cell receptor beta chains from the same sample are listed, as sequenced in a study of a mutant IDH1 vaccine in newly diagnosed glioma. Method: immunoSEQ multiplex PCR; TCRdb's copy keeps in-frame clones and lacks some. Of about 46,000 clones in the sample, approximately 92% were seen once. Sample time point: week 35, safety follow-up. Each dose delivered 300 ug of mutant IDH1 20-mer peptide subcutaneously with imiquimod. These TCRs are of unknown antigen specificity. The sample was PBMCs, taken from a glioma patient whose treatment included an IDH1 peptide vaccine. These receptors were taken from a man aged 50-60 years with glioma.

This clone was counted a single time. The rearrangement links TRBV29-1 to TRBJ2-1, with TRBD1 matching 9 bases. CDR1 is SQVTM, CDR2 ANQGSEA, per germline. With 6 bases clipped from V and 3 bases from J, the junction kept 3 bases outside the gene matches. There are 13 residues in the CDR3. CDR3 nucleotide sequence: TGCAGCGTGTACAGGGGGCTCTACAATGAGCAGTTCTTC. Encoded protein: CSVYRGLYNEQFF.

The V and J genes are TRBV29-1 and TRBJ1-1; D is possibly TRBD1 (5 bases). The germline gives CDR1 SQVTM, CDR2 ANQGSEA. Trimming shortened V by 2 bases and J by 0 bases, and 7 bases separated the two germline ends. The CDR3 consists of 13 residues. DNA of the CDR3: TGCAGCGTTGAAAAAGGGGTGAACACTGAAGCTTTCTTT. It is translated as CSVEKGVNTEAFF.

In this sample, this clone turned up a few times. V gene TRBV10-3 combines with J gene TRBJ2-1; 9 bases fit TRBD2. Germline V gene lookup returns CDR1 ENHRY and CDR2 SYGVKD. V was clipped by 3 bases and J by 7 bases; unmatched bases: 16. This CDR3 has 18 residues. CDR3 residues: CAISDPNPERGVSNEQFF. The CDR3 DNA is TGTGCCATCAGTGACCCAAACCCCGAGCGGGGGGTTTCAAATGAGCAGTTCTTC.

The V call is TRBV25-1, the J call TRBJ2-1; no reliable D call. Per the germline V gene, CDR1 is MGHDK and CDR2 is SYGVNS. V was shortened by 5 bases and J by 6 bases, with 5 bases between the two germline ends. This CDR3 has 11 residues. CDR3 sequence (DNA): TGTGCCAGCAGTCCACTCAATGAGCAGTTCTTC. As protein: CASSPLNEQFF.

This clone was picked up one time. The chain combines TRBV6-1 with TRBJ2-1; D unclear. The CDR3 is made up of 16 amino acids. Germline loops: CDR1 MNHNS, CDR2 SASEGT. V lost 3 bases and J 3 bases, leaving 15 bases between the germline ends. CDR3 sequence (DNA): TGTGCCAGCAGTGATCGATTCGGGCGTCTCTACAATGAGCAGTTCTTC. Its translation: CASSDRFGRLYNEQFF.

This chain uses TRBV29-1 with TRBJ1-1, with 8 bases matching TRBD1. CDR1 is SQVTM, CDR2 ANQGSEA, per germline. J was trimmed by 1 base and V by 4 bases; bases with no gene match: 2. This CDR3 spans 13 amino acids. CDR3 DNA sequence: TGCAGCGTTGTTGGGACAGGGAACACTGAAGCTTTCTTT. Its protein product is CSVVGTGNTEAFF.

The chain joins TRBV6-4 to TRBJ2-7; the match to TRBD1 covers 9 bases. This CDR3 comprises 13 residues. V lost 6 bases to trimming and J lost 0 bases; unmatched junction nucleotides: 0. CDR1 MRHNA and CDR2 SNTAGT come from the germline V gene. The CDR3 region is CASRDRGSYEQYF. DNA of the CDR3: TGTGCCAGCAGGGACAGGGGCTCCTACGAGCAGTACTTC.

This chain links TRBV19 with TRBJ2-3; TRBD2 agrees at 8 bases. V gave up 3 bases and J gave up 2 bases; unmatched junction bases: 7. This CDR3 region has 16 residues. Germline loops: CDR1 LNHDA, CDR2 SQIVND (reference sequence). CDR3 DNA sequence: TGTGCCAGTAGTATTTTAAGCGGGGGCATCACAGATACGCAGTATTTT. It encodes CASSILSGGITDTQYF.